The table lists the clone carrying this T cell receptor beta chain with a few counts. No antigen is known for it. Semi-nested PCR with Nested Universal Primer A followed constant-region reverse priming of full-length variable regions. TCRdb reprocessed the 5' RACE reads with MiXCR, giving one entry per CDR3 protein. The table includes more than 7,000 distinct CDR3 sequences, 35% to 50% detected once. Germline loops: CDR1 SGHTA, CDR2 FQGTGA. This CDR3 spans 14 amino acids. Trimming shortened V by 2 bases and J by 7 bases, and 11 bases separated the two germline ends. Memory CD4+ cells were defined as CD4+CD45RO+CD25-. Overall study findings and caveats: The TCR gene usage of tumor memory CD4+ T cells clustered together with blood and lymph node memory CD4+ cells and with lymph node naive CD4+ cells.

The specimen was memory CD4+ T cells sorted from blood. As for subset: memory CD4+ T cells, CD4+CD45RO+CD25-. This receptor was identified in a female donor with breast cancer. The chain is built from TRBV7-3 and TRBJ2-2, with D uncertain. DNA for the CDR3: TGTGCCAGCAGCTTACTAGATATGGGCGGGGAGCTGTTTTTT. It encodes CASSLLDMGGELFF.